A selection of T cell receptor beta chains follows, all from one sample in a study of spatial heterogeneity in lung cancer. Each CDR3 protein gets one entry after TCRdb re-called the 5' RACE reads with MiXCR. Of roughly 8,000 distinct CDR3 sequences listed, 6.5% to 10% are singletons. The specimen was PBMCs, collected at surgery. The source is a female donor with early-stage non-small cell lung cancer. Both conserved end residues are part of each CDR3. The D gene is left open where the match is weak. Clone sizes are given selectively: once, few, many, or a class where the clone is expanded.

CDR3 protein: CASSPQGITSPLHF
CDR3 DNA: TGTGCCAGCAGCCCCCAGGGGATCACCTCACCCCTCCACTTT
clone size: NA
V gene: TRBV2
D gene: NA
J gene: TRBJ1-6

CDR3 protein: CASSTGQANTGELFF
CDR3 DNA: TGTGCCAGCAGTACAGGACAGGCGAACACCGGGGAGCTGTTTTTT
clone size: few
V gene: TRBV12-3/TRBV12-4
D gene: TRBD1
J gene: TRBJ2-2

CDR3 protein: CASSSGTGKSETQYF
CDR3 DNA: TGTGCCAGCAGTTCCGGGACAGGGAAGTCAGAGACCCAGTACTTC
clone size: medium-sized
V gene: TRBV5-4
D gene: TRBD1
J gene: TRBJ2-5

CDR3 protein: CASSLTQGLYNEQFF
CDR3 DNA: TGTGCCAGCAGCTTAACACAGGGCCTCTACAATGAGCAGTTCTTC
clone size: many
V gene: TRBV7-6
D gene: NA
J gene: TRBJ2-1

CDR3 protein: CASSPGGAETQYF
CDR3 DNA: TGTGCCAGTAGTCCCGGAGGGGCCGAGACCCAGTACTTC
clone size: few
V gene: TRBV19
D gene: NA
J gene: TRBJ2-5

CDR3 protein: CASRRQGETKRDTQYF
CDR3 DNA: TGTGCCAGCAGAAGACAGGGGGAGACCAAACGAGATACGCAGTATTTT
clone size: medium-sized
V gene: TRBV6-1
D gene: TRBD1
J gene: TRBJ2-3

CDR3 protein: CASSTGTYNTEAFF
CDR3 DNA: TGCGCCAGCAGCACCGGGACATATAACACTGAAGCTTTCTTT
clone size: medium-sized
V gene: TRBV5-1
D gene: NA
J gene: TRBJ1-1

CDR3 protein: CASSLGSVGGYEQFF
CDR3 DNA: TGTGCCAGCAGCTTGGGCTCAGTGGGAGGCTATGAGCAGTTCTTC
clone size: many
V gene: TRBV5-5
D gene: NA
J gene: TRBJ2-1

CDR3 protein: CASSQVEGSPLHF
CDR3 DNA: TGTGCCAGCAGCCAAGTTGAAGGTTCACCCCTCCACTTT
clone size: many
V gene: TRBV14
D gene: NA
J gene: TRBJ1-6

CDR3 protein: CAISPGTGSSEQYF
CDR3 DNA: TGTGCCATCAGTCCTGGGACAGGGTCCTCGGAGCAGTACTTC
clone size: few
V gene: TRBV10-3
D gene: TRBD1
J gene: TRBJ2-7

CDR3 protein: CASSQIDDYSYNEQFF
CDR3 DNA: TGTGCCAGCAGCCAAATTGACGATTACTCCTACAATGAGCAGTTCTTC
clone size: many
V gene: TRBV3-1
D gene: NA
J gene: TRBJ2-1

CDR3 protein: CASSLLVGTDRNTGELFF
CDR3 DNA: TGTGCCAGCAGCTTGTTAGTTGGGACAGACAGGAACACCGGGGAGCTGTTTTTT
clone size: few
V gene: TRBV5-6
D gene: TRBD1
J gene: TRBJ2-2

CDR3 protein: CASSSTQNTEAFF
CDR3 DNA: TGTGCCAGCTCATCTACGCAGAACACTGAAGCTTTCTTT
clone size: many
V gene: TRBV18
D gene: NA
J gene: TRBJ1-1

CDR3 protein: CASSRPTLDNPRDEQYF
CDR3 DNA: TGTGCCAGCAGTCGTCCTACACTGGACAACCCCCGGGACGAGCAGTACTTC
clone size: medium-sized
V gene: TRBV6-6
D gene: NA
J gene: TRBJ2-7

CDR3 protein: CASSLQPTAGGRGDTQYF
CDR3 DNA: TGTGCCAGCAGTTTACAACCCACCGCGGGGGGACGAGGAGATACGCAGTATTTT
clone size: NA
V gene: TRBV7-8
D gene: TRBD2
J gene: TRBJ2-3

CDR3 protein: CASSRDPTGWGTGELFF
CDR3 DNA: TGTGCCAGCAGCAGGGATCCGACAGGGTGGGGCACCGGGGAGCTGTTTTTT
clone size: few
V gene: TRBV7-2
D gene: TRBD1
J gene: TRBJ2-2

CDR3 protein: CASSVVAGGSTDTQYF
CDR3 DNA: TGTGCCAGCAGCGTAGTAGCGGGGGGTAGCACAGATACGCAGTATTTT
clone size: many
V gene: TRBV9
D gene: TRBD2
J gene: TRBJ2-3

CDR3 protein: CSVDETGGGSEQYF
CDR3 DNA: TGCAGCGTTGACGAGACAGGTGGGGGGTCCGAGCAGTACTTC
clone size: many
V gene: TRBV29-1
D gene: NA
J gene: TRBJ2-7

CDR3 protein: CAGSRGRRDEQFF
CDR3 DNA: TGTGCCGGGTCTCGGGGGCGACGGGATGAGCAGTTCTTC
clone size: many
V gene: TRBV5-4
D gene: NA
J gene: TRBJ2-1

CDR3 protein: CAWSGLAGVGNTQYF
CDR3 DNA: TGTGCCTGGAGTGGACTAGCGGGAGTTGGAAATACGCAGTATTTT
clone size: once
V gene: TRBV30
D gene: TRBD2
J gene: TRBJ2-3

CDR3 protein: CASSTGTGHAAGELFF
CDR3 DNA: TGTGCCAGCAGCACCGGGACGGGCCACGCCGCCGGGGAGCTGTTTTTT
clone size: once
V gene: TRBV7-2
D gene: NA
J gene: TRBJ2-2

CDR3 protein: CASSGETGRHQPQHF
CDR3 DNA: TGTGCCAGCAGTGGAGAGACAGGGCGGCATCAGCCCCAGCATTTT
clone size: many
V gene: TRBV6-1
D gene: TRBD1
J gene: TRBJ1-5

CDR3 protein: CASRRGDTQYF
CDR3 DNA: TGTGCCAGCAGAAGGGGAGATACGCAGTATTTT
clone size: many
V gene: TRBV7-2
D gene: NA
J gene: TRBJ2-3

CDR3 protein: CASSPDPNNEQFF
CDR3 DNA: TGTGCCAGCAGCCCGGACCCAAACAATGAGCAGTTCTTC
clone size: medium-sized
V gene: TRBV7-3
D gene: NA
J gene: TRBJ2-1

CDR3 protein: CASSQGRNTEAFF
CDR3 DNA: TGTGCCAGCAGCCAAGGTCGGAACACTGAAGCTTTCTTT
clone size: few
V gene: TRBV3-1
D gene: NA
J gene: TRBJ1-1

CDR3 protein: CASSQQGAPAKNIQYF
CDR3 DNA: TGCGCCAGCAGTCAACAGGGGGCACCGGCCAAAAACATTCAGTACTTC
clone size: medium-sized
V gene: TRBV23-1
D gene: TRBD1
J gene: TRBJ2-4

CDR3 protein: CASSLVDTQYF
CDR3 DNA: TGTGCCAGCAGCCTGGTAGATACGCAGTATTTT
clone size: many
V gene: TRBV7-9
D gene: NA
J gene: TRBJ2-3

CDR3 protein: CASSELGLGGYTF
CDR3 DNA: TGTGCCAGCAGTGAATTGGGTCTGGGAGGCTACACCTTC
clone size: many
V gene: TRBV2
D gene: NA
J gene: TRBJ1-2